These 31 T cell receptor beta chains were all obtained from the same sample, sequenced in a study of blood T cell repertoires in COVID-19. TCRdb's copy holds only in-frame clones and misses some; the assay was immunoSEQ multiplex PCR. The table records more than 250,000 clones, approximately 87% of them present only once. The material sequenced was peripheral blood. These receptors were collected from a man in his 60s who had recovered from COVID-19.

This clone was seen a single time. The genes are TRBV29-1 and TRBJ1-2; D not resolved. V lost 4 bases and J lost 5, with 17 bases in between. Germline assignment: CDR1 SQVTM and CDR2 ANQGSEA. The CDR3 sequence is 14 residues long. In DNA, the CDR3 is TGCAGCGTTGGAAGTCAGACCCGAGGGTATGGCTACACCTTC. This codes for CSVGSQTRGYGYTF.

Here the CDR3 reads CSASKRGPYNEQFF. CDR3 DNA sequence: TGCAGTGCTAGTAAACGAGGTCCCTACAATGAGCAGTTCTTC. V is TRBV20-1 and J is TRBJ2-1; D remains ambiguous. The CDR3 contains 14 residues. V lost 3 bases and J 2 bases, leaving 11 bases between the germline ends. From germline, CDR1 is DFQATT and CDR2 SNEGSKA (reference sequence).

This clone was detected only a few times. The CDR3 DNA reads as TGTGCCAGCAGCCGATTGGGTCGGGAGGTGTACAATGAGCAGTTCTTC. This gives the protein CASSRLGREVYNEQFF. This chain connects TRBV3-1 (or the pseudogene TRBV3-2) to TRBJ2-1; TRBD2 matches at 7 bases. CDR1 and CDR2 (germline): LGHDT, YNNKEL (reference sequence). After removal of 4 bases from V and 4 bases from J, the junction contained 10 bases not matched to a gene. This CDR3 is 16 amino acids long.

This clone was seen only once. The chain carries TRBV28 and TRBJ2-7; TRBD2 might be the D (7 bases). Trimming removed 6 bases from V and 0 bases from J, with 18 bases in between. This CDR3 is built from 16 residues. The germline CDR1 and CDR2 sequences are MDHEN and SYDVKM. CDR3 in amino acids: CASSPGGPSYSYEQYF. CDR3 sequence (DNA): TGTGCCAGCAGCCCCGGGGGGCCATCCTACTCCTACGAGCAGTACTTC.

This chain uses TRBV30 with TRBJ1-1; 10 bases are a match to TRBD1. The germline CDR1 and CDR2 sequences are GTSNPN and SVGIG (reference sequence). The CDR3 sequence is 16 residues long. V lost 3 bases and J lost 0; bases outside the gene matches: 7. The CDR3 loop reads CAWRPDRGAMNTEAFF. The CDR3, as DNA: TGTGCCTGGAGGCCGGACAGGGGGGCCATGAACACTGAAGCTTTCTTT.

This sequence joins TRBV5-5 and TRBJ1-5; the match to TRBD1 covers 10 bases. The CDR3 consists of 16 residues. The germline V gene encodes CDR1 SGHKS and CDR2 YYEKEE (reference sequence). Trimming took 2 bases from V and 6 from J; bases not matched to a gene: 8. DNA of the CDR3: TGTGCCAGCAGCTTCGGGACAGGGGAAGGTCTTCAGCCCCAGCATTTT. This gives the protein CASSFGTGEGLQPQHF. Full variable domain (rest looked up from reference TRBV5-5 and TRBJ1-5): DAGVTQSPTHLIKTRGQQVTLRCSPISGHKSVSWYQQVLGQGPQFIFQYYEKEERGRGNFPDRFSARQFPNYSSELNVNALLLGDSALYLCASSFGTGEGLQPQHFGDGTRLSIL.

The chain uses TRBV7-2 and TRBJ1-1; tentatively, D is TRBD1 (6 bases). The V and J ends lost 5 bases and 5 bases respectively, with 9 bases between them. Germline CDR1 reads SGHTA; CDR2 reads FQGNSA. The CDR3 has 12 residues. The CDR3 region is CASSAQGTEAFF. Written as DNA, the CDR3 is TGTGCCAGCAGCGCACAGGGAACTGAAGCTTTCTTT.

V is TRBV6-5 and J is TRBJ1-3; tentative D call: TRBD1 (5 bases). Between the trimmed V and J ends, which lost 2 bases and 0 bases, there was a span of 11 bases. The CDR3 has 16 amino acids. Per germline, CDR1 MNHEY and CDR2 SVGAGI. The DNA of the CDR3 is TGTGCCAGCAGTTACCGGCGGGGGAGCTCTGGAAACACCATATATTTT. This gives the protein CASSYRRGSSGNTIYF.

V usage is TRBV28 and J usage is TRBJ2-3; D is uncertain. Looked up from germline, CDR1 is MDHEN and CDR2 is SYDVKM. This CDR3 comprises 13 residues. Deletions cut 4 bases from V and 2 bases from J, with 7 bases between. This chain's CDR3 is CASSSLPTDTQYF. As DNA, the CDR3 is TGTGCCAGCAGTTCCCTACCCACAGATACGCAGTATTTT.

CDR3: CATSDSGRGPQGEQFF. The CDR3 nucleotides read TGTGCCACCAGTGATTCAGGCAGGGGGCCGCAGGGTGAGCAGTTCTTC. V gene TRBV24-1 combines with J gene TRBJ2-1, with 8 nucleotides matching TRBD1. CDR1 is KGHDR and CDR2 is SFDVKD in the germline V gene. The junction had 11 bases not matched to a gene; V was cut back by 2 bases and J by 9 bases. The CDR3 spans 16 residues.

The chain recombines TRBV7-2 with TRBJ1-4; D possibly corresponds to TRBD1 (6 bases). From germline, CDR1 is SGHTA and CDR2 FQGNSA. The length of the CDR3 is 19 residues. V lost 0 bases, J lost 3 bases, and 20 bases lay in between. DNA for the CDR3: TGTGCCAGCAGCTTAGCGGGCCATTTTCGGGACACATCTAATGAAAAACTGTTTTTT. This translates into CASSLAGHFRDTSNEKLFF. The variable domain in full, with the rest retrieved from reference TRBV7-2 and TRBJ1-4, is GAGVSQSPSNKVTEKGKDVELRCDPISGHTALYWYRQSLGQGLEFLIYFQGNSAPDKSGLPSDRFSAERTGGSVSTLTIQRTQQEDSAVYLCASSLAGHFRDTSNEKLFFGSGTQLSVL.

The genes are TRBV3-1 (or the pseudogene TRBV3-2) and TRBJ1-1; TRBD1 is a possible D gene (6 bases). This CDR3 comprises 13 residues. Germline CDR1 and CDR2: LGHDT and YNNKEL (reference sequence). Between the trimmed V and J ends, which lost 6 bases and 0 bases, there was a span of 8 bases. CDR3 DNA sequence: TGTGCCAGCAGGACAGGTATGAACACTGAAGCTTTCTTT. Its translation is CASRTGMNTEAFF.

The chain links TRBV11-3 to TRBJ2-5; TRBD2 matches at 8 bases. Germline V CDR1 and CDR2: SGHNT, YENEEA. The CDR3 contains 15 residues. J gave up 1 base and V 1 base, and 2 bases lay outside the gene matches. DNA of the CDR3: TGTGCCAGCAGCTTAGCGAGCGGGGGCCAAGAGACCCAGTACTTC. Protein product: CASSLASGGQETQYF.

This clone is a singleton in its sample. The V and J genes are TRBV3-1 (or the pseudogene TRBV3-2) and TRBJ1-1, with a tentative D call TRBD1 (6 bases). The CDR3 contains 15 residues. Trimming removed 1 base at V and 12 bases at J, with 21 bases between. Germline V gene lookup returns CDR1 LGHDT and CDR2 YNNKEL (reference sequence). In DNA form, the CDR3 reads TGTGCCAGCAGCCAAGTGGCCCGGGGCAGGGGAGAATCTTTCTTT. This translates into CASSQVARGRGESFF.

The genes are TRBV20-1 and TRBJ2-3; D is ambiguous. The CDR3 sequence is 12 residues long. The germline V gene encodes CDR1 DFQATT and CDR2 SNEGSKA (reference sequence). Trimming left V 3 bases short and J 3 bases short, with 7 bases between. CDR3 in amino acids: CSASVRTDTQYF. The CDR3 bases are TGCAGTGCTAGTGTCAGAACAGATACGCAGTATTTT.

In its sample, this clone was seen once. This chain uses TRBV28 with TRBJ2-3, with 7 nucleotides matching TRBD1. The V and J ends lost 10 bases and 4 bases, in that order; junction bases with no gene match: 5. Germline CDR1 and CDR2: MDHEN and SYDVKM. This CDR3 is built from 12 residues. CDR3 sequence (DNA): TGTGCCACCGGACAGGCGTCAGATACGCAGTATTTT. Translation gives CATGQASDTQYF. The variable domain in full, completed from reference TRBV28 and TRBJ2-3, reads DVKVTQSSRYLVKRTGEKVFLECVQDMDHENMFWYRQDPGLGLRLIYFSYDVKMKEKGDIPEGYSVSREKKERFSLILESASTNQTSMYLCATGQASDTQYFGPGTRLTVL.

The rearrangement links TRBV10-3 to TRBJ2-7; TRBD1 agrees at 7 bases. J was trimmed by 3 bases and V by 6 bases; bases with no gene match: 8. CDR1 is ENHRY, CDR2 SYGVKD, per germline. CDR3 length: 14 amino acids. CDR3 sequence reads: CAISTTGFNYEQYF. The CDR3 bases are TGTGCCATCAGCACGACAGGGTTTAACTACGAGCAGTACTTC.

J is TRBJ2-3 and V is TRBV6-4, with 9 bases aligning to TRBD2. The trim removed 10 bases at V and 2 bases at J, leaving 16 bases unmatched. The CDR3 is 17 residues long. Germline V CDR1 and CDR2: MRHNA, SNTAGT. In DNA form, the CDR3 reads TGTGCCAAAAGGGAAGGAAATCTAGCGGGGTCCACAGATACGCAGTATTTT. Protein sequence: CAKREGNLAGSTDTQYF.

The chain couples TRBV6-5 to TRBJ1-6, with D tentatively TRBD1 (5 bases). The V gene lost 2 bases and the J gene lost 9 bases, with 14 bases spanning the gap. Germline assignment: CDR1 MNHEY and CDR2 SVGAGI. There are 15 residues in the CDR3. The CDR3 DNA is TGTGCCAGCAGTTACGATGGGGCCAGAAGTTCACCCCTCCACTTT. Protein sequence: CASSYDGARSSPLHF.

This rearrangement joins TRBV19 to TRBJ2-1; D call uncertain. The germline CDR1 and CDR2 sequences are LNHDA and SQIVND (reference sequence). The germline V and J ends were trimmed by 5 bases and 0 bases, with 11 bases remaining between them. The CDR3 runs 15 residues. For the CDR3, the DNA is TGTGCCAGTAGTGCCCCGTTGAGCTCCTACAATGAGCAGTTCTTC. This codes for CASSAPLSSYNEQFF.

The chain links TRBV19 to TRBJ1-3, with 7 bases lining up with TRBD1. Germline trimming cut 7 bases from V and 4 bases from J; bases unmatched to any gene: 4. CDR1 is LNHDA, CDR2 SQIVND, per germline (reference sequence). This CDR3 comprises 13 residues. CDR3 protein: CASTDRAGNTIYF. The CDR3 DNA is TGTGCCAGTACTGACAGGGCCGGAAACACCATATATTTT.

This clone showed up just once. The genes are TRBV5-4 and TRBJ2-5, with TRBD1 matching over 7 bases. V shed 0 bases, J shed 3 bases, and the junction held 11 bases outside the gene matches. The CDR3 has 17 residues. Germline CDR1 SGHNT, CDR2 YYREEE (reference sequence). The CDR3: CASSLGAPGQSKETQYF. CDR3 bases: TGTGCCAGCAGCTTGGGGGCCCCGGGACAGTCTAAAGAGACCCAGTACTTC. Full variable domain (missing parts from reference TRBV5-4 and TRBJ2-5): ETGVTQSPTHLIKTRGQQVTLRCSSQSGHNTVSWYQQALGQGPQFIFQYYREEENGRGNFPPRFSGLQFPNYSSELNVNALELDDSALYLCASSLGAPGQSKETQYFGPGTRLLVL.

V usage is TRBV5-4 and J usage is TRBJ2-1; possibly TRBD1 for D (6 bases). The CDR3 sequence is 14 residues long. Germline V lookup: CDR1 SGHNT, CDR2 YYREEE (reference sequence). V was shortened by 0 bases and J by 6 bases, with 10 bases between the two germline ends. The CDR3 loop reads CASSLGGTRNEQFF. CDR3 nucleotides: TGTGCCAGCAGCTTGGGGGGGACACGCAATGAGCAGTTCTTC.

This chain uses TRBV19 with TRBJ2-1; 10 bases agree with TRBD2. V shed 4 bases and J 8 bases; nucleotides not matched to a gene: 11. Germline V CDR1 and CDR2: LNHDA, SQIVND (reference sequence). The CDR3 spans 16 residues. The CDR3 DNA sequence: TGTGCCAGTAGTAGGCCAGCGGGGGGGCCCATCGATGAGCAGTTCTTC. Its protein product is CASSRPAGGPIDEQFF.

V gene TRBV20-1 combines with J gene TRBJ2-3; 10 bases match TRBD2. CDR1 and CDR2 from the germline V gene are DFQATT and SNEGSKA (reference sequence). The CDR3 spans 17 residues. The V segment lost 4 bases and the J segment 1 base; nucleotides outside the gene matches: 11. The CDR3 spells CSATDGGGTSGTDTQYF. CDR3 coding DNA: TGCAGTGCTACTGACGGGGGGGGGACTAGCGGCACAGATACGCAGTATTTT.

This clone was seen only once. The genes are TRBV4-2 and TRBJ2-1; 12 bases align to TRBD2. The CDR3 runs 18 residues. V shed 4 bases and J 5 bases; nucleotides not matched to a gene: 12. Looked up from germline, CDR1 is LGHNA and CDR2 is YNFKEQ. CDR3 in amino acids: CASSRGLAGTSPDNEQFF. The CDR3 nucleotides are TGTGCCAGCAGCCGAGGACTAGCGGGAACATCCCCGGACAATGAGCAGTTCTTC.

This sequence joins TRBV19 and TRBJ2-2, with D tentatively TRBD1 (5 bases). V shed 5 bases and J shed 6 bases, with 13 bases lying between them. The CDR3 sequence is 14 residues long. CDR1 is LNHDA and CDR2 is SQIVND in the germline V gene (reference sequence). The CDR3 DNA reads TGTGCCAGTAGTTGGGCAAGGACACCCGGGGAGCTGTTTTTT. Translating gives CASSWARTPGELFF.

The chain combines TRBV24-1 with TRBJ2-1, with 10 bases matching TRBD2. V lost 4 bases and J lost 2; bases outside the gene matches: 4. This CDR3 comprises 16 residues. Germline CDR1 is KGHDR and CDR2 is SFDVKD. DNA of the CDR3: TGTGCCACCAGTGAAGCTAGCGGGGGTACCTACAATGAGCAGTTCTTC. It codes for CATSEASGGTYNEQFF.

This rearrangement joins TRBV12-5 to TRBJ2-7; possibly TRBD2 for D (7 bases). The CDR3 has 17 residues. Trimming stripped 0 bases from V and 2 bases from J, with 17 bases between. The germline CDR1 and CDR2 sequences are LGHNT and FRNRAP. The CDR3, as DNA: TGTGCTAGTGGTTTGGTTCTGACCAGGGGAGGGACCTACGAGCAGTACTTC. Protein: CASGLVLTRGGTYEQYF.

This clone was recorded only once. The gene calls are TRBV12-5 and TRBJ2-1; D might be TRBD2 (6 bases). Germline V gives CDR1 LGHNT, CDR2 FRNRAP. V was trimmed by 7 bases and J by 6 bases, leaving 13 bases between them. CDR3 length: 13 residues. CDR3 in DNA: TGTGCTAGTGCCGGGACTGAAATCAATGAGCAGTTCTTC. It encodes CASAGTEINEQFF. Filled out from reference TRBV12-5 and TRBJ2-1, the complete variable domain reads DARVTQTPRHKVTEMGQEVTMRCQPILGHNTVFWYRQTMMQGLELLAYFRNRAPLDDSGMPKDRFSAEMPDATLATLKIQPSEPRDSAVYFCASAGTEINEQFFGPGTRLTVL.

The chain carries TRBV19 and TRBJ2-1, with TRBD2 identical over 8 bases. The CDR3 covers 13 residues. V lost 6 bases to trimming and J lost 4 bases; unmatched junction nucleotides: 2. From germline, CDR1 is LNHDA and CDR2 SQIVND (reference sequence). The CDR3 nucleotides are TGTGCCAGTAGCGGGGGGGTGTACAATGAGCAGTTCTTC. Translated, it gives CASSGGVYNEQFF.